A single sample is the source of the 23 T cell receptor beta chains below, sequenced in a study of vaccination effects on CD4 cells after COVID-19. The culture ran for 10 days before CD4+ T cells were isolated. Either the mRNA-1273 or the BNT162b2 vaccine was given to participants as two doses. TCRdb's table, derived via immunoSEQ multiplex PCR, lists solely in-frame clones and lacks some. Among approximately 74,000 clones listed, around 69% were seen once. No antigen is known for these receptors. The source was CD4+ T cells from PBMCs cultured without peptide, collected after COVID-19 vaccination. The receptor set was obtained from a human donor who received a COVID-19 vaccine.

The chain joins TRBV19 to TRBJ1-5; a weak D match, TRBD1 (5 bases). The V end was cut by 9 bases, the J end by 1 base, with 22 bases between. The germline gives CDR1 LNHDA, CDR2 SQIVND (reference sequence). This CDR3 comprises 17 residues. The CDR3 sequence: CASTLARGKGSNQPQHF. The CDR3 DNA reads as TGTGCCAGCACCCTCGCCCGGGGGAAGGGGAGCAATCAGCCCCAGCATTTT.

This sequence joins TRBV6-5 and TRBJ2-2; D call uncertain. In germline, CDR1 is MNHEY, CDR2 SVGAGI. The ends were cut back, 0 bases at V and 5 bases at J, with 13 bases in the middle. This CDR3 has 16 residues. In DNA, the CDR3 is TGTGCCAGCAGTTACTCGAGTCAAATCAAGACCGGGGAGCTGTTTTTT. Its protein product is CASSYSSQIKTGELFF.

This chain joins TRBV18 and TRBJ2-2, with D possibly TRBD1 on 6 matching bases. The V and J ends lost 4 bases and 0 bases respectively, with 12 bases between them. CDR1 is KGHSH, CDR2 LQKENI, per germline. This CDR3 contains 16 residues. DNA of the CDR3: TGTGCCAGCTCACTATTGACAGGCCCGAACACCGGGGAGCTGTTTTTT. Encoded protein: CASSLLTGPNTGELFF.

CDR3 amino acids: CASSIVPRQSRMTEAFF. For the CDR3, the DNA is TGTGCCAGTAGTATAGTGCCCAGACAGTCCCGCATGACTGAAGCTTTCTTT. The genes are TRBV19 and TRBJ1-1; D perhaps matches TRBD1 (5 bases). V dropped 1 base and J dropped 5 bases, with 20 bases sitting between them. CDR3 length equals 17 residues. Germline V gene sequence: CDR1 LNHDA, CDR2 SQIVND (reference sequence).

The V call is TRBV5-1, the J call TRBJ2-2; D not certain. CDR1 and CDR2 (germline): SGHRS, YFSETQ. Trimming took 5 bases from V and 1 from J, leaving 6 bases between them. The CDR3 has 13 residues. The CDR3 bases are TGCGCCAGCAGGCCGGGGAACACCGGGGAGCTGTTTTTT. This encodes CASRPGNTGELFF.

V usage is TRBV14 and J usage is TRBJ1-4; 9 bases match TRBD1. V shed 5 bases, J shed 10 bases, and the junction held 8 bases outside the gene matches. CDR1 is SGHDN and CDR2 is FVKESK in the germline V gene. The CDR3 spans 14 residues. In DNA form, the CDR3 reads TGTGCCAGCAGCTTGGGACAGGGTTTTGGAAAACTGTTTTTT. As protein: CASSLGQGFGKLFF.

The chain has TRBV27 and TRBJ1-1; TRBD1 might be the D (6 bases). The V gene lost 3 bases and the J gene lost 1 base, with 9 bases spanning the gap. This CDR3 has 14 amino acids. Germline V gene sequence: CDR1 MNHEY, CDR2 SMNVEV (reference sequence). The CDR3 spells CASSFRGANTEAFF. The DNA of the CDR3 is TGTGCCAGCAGTTTCCGGGGGGCGAACACTGAAGCTTTCTTT.

Only a few counts were recorded for this clone. The rearrangement joins TRBV5-5 to TRBJ1-5, with no clear D. Looked up from germline, CDR1 is SGHKS and CDR2 is YYEKEE (reference sequence). Trimming removed 3 bases from V and 0 bases from J, with 10 bases in between. CDR3 length: 15 amino acids. In DNA, the CDR3 is TGTGCCAGCAGCTCGGGTGGTGGTAGCAATCAGCCCCAGCATTTT. Its translation: CASSSGGGSNQPQHF. The whole variable domain, filled in from reference TRBV5-5 and TRBJ1-5, reads DAGVTQSPTHLIKTRGQQVTLRCSPISGHKSVSWYQQVLGQGPQFIFQYYEKEERGRGNFPDRFSARQFPNYSSELNVNALLLGDSALYLCASSSGGGSNQPQHFGDGTRLSIL.

A few counts support this clone. The chain uses TRBV9 and TRBJ2-2, with D possibly matching TRBD1 (5 bases). The CDR3 length is 13 residues. CDR1 and CDR2 from the germline V gene are SGDLS and YYNGEE. With 0 bases removed from V and 5 bases from J, the gap between germline ends came to 5 bases. The CDR3 coding sequence is TGTGCCAGCAGCGTAGCAGGGACCGGGGAGCTGTTTTTT. It translates to CASSVAGTGELFF. Supplemented by reference TRBV9 and TRBJ2-2, the full variable domain reads DSGVTQTPKHLITATGQRVTLRCSPRSGDLSVYWYQQSLDQGLQFLIQYYNGEERAKGNILERFSAQQFPDLHSELNLSSLELGDSALYFCASSVAGTGELFFGEGSRLTVL.

The chain links TRBV12-3 or TRBV12-4 to TRBJ1-2; D possibly corresponds to TRBD1 (6 bases). This CDR3 spans 13 amino acids. Trimming took 7 bases from V and 8 from J, leaving 17 bases between them. The CDR3 bases are TGTGCCAGCACTCTTAGGGGGGGGTACGGCTACACCTTC. It is translated as CASTLRGGYGYTF.

The CDR3 region has the DNA TGTGCCAGCAGTGATCATCGCCTGAACACTGAAGCTTTCTTT. Protein: CASSDHRLNTEAFF. The chain couples TRBV25-1 to TRBJ1-1; D ambiguous. The CDR3 contains 14 residues. Germline V CDR1 and CDR2: MGHDK, SYGVNS. V was pared by 3 bases and J by 0 bases, with 8 bases between.

There are a few counts of this clone. The rearrangement uses TRBV7-6 and TRBJ2-1, with D maybe TRBD2 (6 bases). Trimming took 4 bases from V and 0 from J, leaving 10 bases between them. CDR3 size: 15 residues. Germline V lookup: CDR1 SGHVS, CDR2 FNYEAQ. CDR3 sequence (DNA): TGTGCCAGCAGCTCGACCGGGGGCTCCTACAATGAGCAGTTCTTC. As protein: CASSSTGGSYNEQFF.

This clone turned up a few times. The chain combines TRBV28 with TRBJ1-5; no reliable D call. CDR1 and CDR2 from the germline V gene are MDHEN and SYDVKM. Trimming cost V 8 bases and J 4 bases, with 9 bases left between them. CDR3 size: 12 residues. CDR3 protein: CASSLVNQPQHF. The CDR3 region has the DNA TGTGCCAGCTCCTTGGTGAATCAGCCCCAGCATTTT.

The rearrangement uses TRBV18 and TRBJ1-4; 8 bases match TRBD1. Germline assignment: CDR1 KGHSH and CDR2 LQKENI. The CDR3 spans 15 residues. Trimming took 3 bases from V and 3 from J; bases not matched to a gene: 3. The CDR3 loop reads CASSPGQGANEKLFF. DNA of the CDR3: TGTGCCAGCTCACCCGGACAGGGAGCTAATGAAAAACTGTTTTTT.

V and J are TRBV7-3 and TRBJ2-4; 7 nucleotides agree with TRBD2. Germline CDR1 reads SGHTA; CDR2 reads FQGTGA. With V trimmed by 5 bases and J by 8 bases, 6 bases remained unmatched. The CDR3 runs 13 residues. Here the CDR3 DNA reads TGTGCCAGCAGCCTTGGTGGGGGGGACATTCAGTACTTC. Its protein is CASSLGGGDIQYF.

The V call is TRBV11-3, the J call TRBJ2-1; D is unclear. There are 14 residues in the CDR3. The V gene's germline CDR1 is SGHNT and CDR2 YENEEA. The V gene lost 0 bases and the J gene lost 3 bases, with 6 bases spanning the gap. The CDR3 protein is CASSLDGNYNEQFF. CDR3 DNA sequence: TGTGCCAGCAGCTTAGATGGAAACTACAATGAGCAGTTCTTC.

This clone has a handful of counts. The genes are TRBV10-3 and TRBJ2-2, with D unresolved. The CDR3 runs to 14 residues. The germline V gene encodes CDR1 ENHRY and CDR2 SYGVKD. Trimming took off 7 bases at V and 3 bases at J, with 12 bases between the two ends. In DNA, the CDR3 is TGTGCCATCACCTCACAAGCAGACACCGGGGAGCTGTTTTTT. This translates into CAITSQADTGELFF.

The chain combines TRBV10-2 with TRBJ2-5, with TRBD2 matching 12 bases. This CDR3 is 14 amino acids long. V was clipped by 7 bases and J by 5 bases; unmatched bases: 5. Germline V gene sequence: CDR1 WSHSY, CDR2 SAAADI. This chain's CDR3 is CASNPTSGGETQYF. The CDR3 region has the DNA TGCGCCAGCAATCCGACTAGCGGGGGTGAGACCCAGTACTTC.

The sample holds one count of this clone. This chain joins TRBV29-1 and TRBJ2-3; D is undetermined. Germline-derived CDR1 and CDR2 are SQVTM and ANQGSEA. The CDR3 covers 13 residues. V was trimmed by 1 base and J by 5 bases, leaving 10 bases between them. The CDR3 loop is CSVEGGRRDTQYF. The CDR3 DNA is TGCAGCGTTGAAGGAGGACGGCGAGATACGCAGTATTTT.

The chain couples TRBV11-2 to TRBJ2-2; D possibly corresponds to TRBD1 (6 bases). CDR1 SGHAT and CDR2 FQNNGV come from the germline V gene. This CDR3 has 16 residues. Between the trimmed V and J ends, which lost 5 bases and 0 bases, there was a span of 13 bases. In nucleotides, the CDR3 is TGTGCCAGCAGCAAAAGGGACACTGCGAACACCGGGGAGCTGTTTTTT. It encodes CASSKRDTANTGELFF.

The chain employs TRBV30 and TRBJ2-2, with a possible D match to TRBD2 (6 bases). The CDR3 length is 13 residues. Trimming took off 3 bases at V and 4 bases at J, with 9 bases between the two ends. Looked up from germline, CDR1 is GTSNPN and CDR2 is SVGIG (reference sequence). The chain's CDR3 is CAWSTSFTGELFF. CDR3 nucleotides: TGTGCCTGGAGCACTAGCTTCACCGGGGAGCTGTTTTTT.

The genes are TRBV5-5 and TRBJ2-7, with 8 positions matching TRBD2. Germline assignment: CDR1 SGHKS and CDR2 YYEKEE (reference sequence). This CDR3 comprises 15 residues. Trimming at V came to 4 bases and at J to 7 bases, leaving 13 bases not matched to a gene. Written as DNA, the CDR3 is TGTGCCAGCAGCCCAGCGGGGGTGAAAAGGTGGGAGCAGTACGTC. Amino acids: CASSPAGVKRWEQYV.

The V gene is TRBV10-3, the J gene TRBJ2-7; tentative D call: TRBD2 (6 bases). V was clipped by 4 bases and J by 5 bases, with 15 bases between them. From germline, CDR1 is ENHRY and CDR2 SYGVKD. The length of the CDR3 is 14 residues. CDR3 protein: CAISGGLGGNEQYV. The CDR3 nucleotides are TGTGCCATCAGTGGGGGTCTTGGAGGGAACGAGCAGTACGTC.